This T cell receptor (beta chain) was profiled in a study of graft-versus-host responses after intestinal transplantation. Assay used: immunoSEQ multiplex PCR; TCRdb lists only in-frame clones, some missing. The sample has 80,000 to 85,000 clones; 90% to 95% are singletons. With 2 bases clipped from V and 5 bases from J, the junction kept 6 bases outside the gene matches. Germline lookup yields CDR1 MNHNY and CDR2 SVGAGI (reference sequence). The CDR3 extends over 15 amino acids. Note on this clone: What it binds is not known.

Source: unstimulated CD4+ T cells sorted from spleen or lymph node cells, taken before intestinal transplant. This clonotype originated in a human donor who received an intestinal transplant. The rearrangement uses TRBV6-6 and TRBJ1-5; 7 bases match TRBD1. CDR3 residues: CASSYRTGPHQPQHF. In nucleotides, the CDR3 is TGTGCCAGCAGTTACCGGACAGGCCCACATCAGCCCCAGCATTTT.